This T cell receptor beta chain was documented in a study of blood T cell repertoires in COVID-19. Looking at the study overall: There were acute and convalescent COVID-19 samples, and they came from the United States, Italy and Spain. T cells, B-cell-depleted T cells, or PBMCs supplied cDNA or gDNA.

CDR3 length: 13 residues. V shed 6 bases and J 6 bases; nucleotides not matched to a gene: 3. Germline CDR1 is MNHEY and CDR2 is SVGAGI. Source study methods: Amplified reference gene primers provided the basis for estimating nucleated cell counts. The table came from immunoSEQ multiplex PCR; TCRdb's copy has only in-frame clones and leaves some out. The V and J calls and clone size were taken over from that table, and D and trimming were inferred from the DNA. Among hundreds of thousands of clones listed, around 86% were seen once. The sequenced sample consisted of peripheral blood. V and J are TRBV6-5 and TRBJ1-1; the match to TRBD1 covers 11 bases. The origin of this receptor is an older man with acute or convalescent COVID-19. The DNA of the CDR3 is TGTGCCAGCAGGGGACAGGGGGGCGCTGAAGCTTTCTTT. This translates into CASRGQGGAEAFF.